This TCR beta chain was sequenced during a study of human T cells and chemical hapten exposure. Study-level findings and limits: With DPC sensitization, TCRs exceeding 1 in 1000 frequency showed no change. Patch test score rose with PT1 expanded TCR count, significant at thresholds 8, 16 and 32, not 4.

Only a few counts were recorded for this clonotype. The antigen is unknown. As to time point: pre-sensitization, week 0. Treatment specified: therapeutic diphenylcyclopropenone sensitization with weekly scalp DPC. Blood draws preceded each patch test application. Per germline, CDR1 SQVTM and CDR2 ANQGSEA. The V gene end was trimmed by 4 bases and the J gene end by 3 bases; junction bases not matched to a gene: 7. The CDR3 is made up of 14 amino acids. TCRdb processed the RACE reads anew with MiXCR; each CDR3 protein has one entry. Here the sample spans about 180,000 distinct CDR3 sequences, under 35% being singletons.

Source: whole blood, taken in connection with sensitization to the hapten diphenylcyclopropenone (DPC). The source of this sequence is a young woman with alopecia areata. Some clones in this sample may be carry-over from other donors' samples. The J gene is TRBJ2-5, the V gene TRBV29-1; TRBD2 matches 8 bases. The CDR3 DNA sequence: TGCAGCGTTGTTCATGGGACTAGTGAAGAGACCCAGTACTTC. Translated, it gives CSVVHGTSEETQYF.